Given below is one T cell receptor (beta chain) in context. This CDR3 contains 16 residues. Germline CDR1 reads MGHDK; CDR2 reads SYGVNS. V lost 1 base to trimming and J lost 0 bases; unmatched junction nucleotides: 5. The entry originates in a study of cytomegalovirus exposure and HLA in healthy donors. The PCR made use of 60 Vbeta and 13 Jbeta primers. Method: immunoSEQ multiplex PCR; TCRdb's copy keeps in-frame clones and lacks some. Altogether about 82,000 clones are present, approximately 74% being singletons, with the ten largest covering roughly 6.1%. What was sequenced was PBMCs. This TCR was sampled from a woman aged 45-65 years in good health and CMV-seropositive. This sequence joins TRBV25-1 and TRBJ1-2; 7 nucleotides agree with TRBD1. Written as DNA, the CDR3 is TGTGCCAGCAGTGAATGGGGGGACAGAGCTAACTATGGCTACACCTTC. Translated: CASSEWGDRANYGYTF.